This T cell receptor (beta chain) derives from a study of cytomegalovirus exposure and HLA in healthy donors. Germline values: CDR1 KGHSH, CDR2 LQKENI. The CDR3 runs 16 residues. The V end was cut by 6 bases, the J end by 5 bases, with 23 bases between. The PCR used 60 Vbeta and 13 Jbeta primers. Sequencing used immunoSEQ multiplex PCR; TCRdb keeps in-frame clones, though not all of them. The sample has about 190,000 clones; 75% to 80% are singletons. The chain joins TRBV18 to TRBJ2-7; tentatively, D is TRBD1 (6 bases). Material: PBMCs. The TCR comes from a woman aged 30 to 39 in good health and CMV-seropositive. The CDR3 loop reads CASSYGFRTGHNEQYF. CDR3 bases: TGTGCCAGCTCGTACGGGTTTCGCACAGGGCACAACGAGCAGTACTTC.